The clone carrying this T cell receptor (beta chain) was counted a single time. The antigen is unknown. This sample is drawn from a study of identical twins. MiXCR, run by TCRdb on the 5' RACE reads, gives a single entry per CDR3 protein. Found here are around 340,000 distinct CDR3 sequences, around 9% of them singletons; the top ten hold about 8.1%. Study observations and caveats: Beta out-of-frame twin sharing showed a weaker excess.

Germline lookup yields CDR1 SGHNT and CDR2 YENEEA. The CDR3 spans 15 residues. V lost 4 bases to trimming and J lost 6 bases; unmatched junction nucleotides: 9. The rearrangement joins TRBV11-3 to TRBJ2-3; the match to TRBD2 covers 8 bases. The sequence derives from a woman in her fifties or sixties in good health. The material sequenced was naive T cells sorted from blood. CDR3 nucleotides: TGTGCCAGCAGCTCGCTAAGCGGGAGAGTTGATACGCAGTATTTT. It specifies CASSSLSGRVDTQYF.